This entry lists 21 T cell receptor beta chains sequenced from one sample in a study of blood T cell repertoires in COVID-19. Produced via immunoSEQ multiplex PCR; TCRdb's table is partial and in-frame only. This repertoire shows about 280,000 clones, nearly 90% found once; its top ten account for 8.5% to 14%. Material for sequencing was peripheral blood. Receptor source: a young woman with COVID-19, enrolled during active disease.

This chain uses TRBV7-9 with TRBJ2-2; D is perhaps TRBD1 (6 bases). The germline CDR1 and CDR2 sequences are SEHNR and FQNEAQ (reference sequence). The V and J ends lost 5 bases and 5 bases respectively, with 21 bases between them. CDR3 length: 17 residues. The CDR3 loop reads CASSAPKGDHRTGELFF. DNA of the CDR3: TGTGCCAGCAGCGCCCCGAAGGGGGACCACAGGACCGGGGAGCTGTTTTTT.

This chain connects TRBV7-2 to TRBJ1-2; D might be TRBD1 (6 bases). In germline, CDR1 is SGHTA, CDR2 FQGNSA. There are 14 residues in the CDR3. Trimming stripped 5 bases from V and 2 bases from J, with 12 bases between. CDR3 loop: CASSPNRENYGYTF. CDR3 DNA sequence: TGTGCCAGCAGCCCTAACAGGGAAAACTATGGCTACACCTTC.

V and J are TRBV28 and TRBJ1-5, with D possibly being TRBD1 (6 bases). The CDR3 is 18 residues long. Trimming removed 1 base from V and 2 bases from J, with 18 bases in between. Germline lookup yields CDR1 MDHEN and CDR2 SYDVKM. CDR3 in DNA: TGTGCCAGCAGTTTATTCCTTAAACAGGGTAATCGCAATCAGCCCCAGCATTTT. This gives the protein CASSLFLKQGNRNQPQHF.

This clone was recorded only once. The chain carries TRBV11-3 and TRBJ2-1; 9 bases map to TRBD2. Germline loops: CDR1 SGHNT, CDR2 YENEEA. The CDR3 contains 15 residues. The trim removed 3 bases at V and 7 bases at J, leaving 7 bases unmatched. CDR3: CASSFGGGAGNEQFF. The CDR3, as DNA: TGTGCCAGCAGCTTTGGCGGGGGGGCCGGAAATGAGCAGTTCTTC.

The chain couples TRBV7-2 to TRBJ2-2; 11 bases fit TRBD1. Germline values: CDR1 SGHTA, CDR2 FQGNSA. Unmatched junction bases numbered 4, after V lost 1 base and J lost 3 bases. The CDR3 runs to 17 residues. CDR3 in amino acids: CASSLVGTGGYTGELFF. Written as DNA, the CDR3 is TGTGCCAGCAGCTTAGTAGGGACAGGGGGTTACACCGGGGAGCTGTTTTTT.

The chain is built from TRBV19 and TRBJ1-6; D perhaps matches TRBD1 (5 bases). Germline V gives CDR1 LNHDA, CDR2 SQIVND (reference sequence). Trimming removed 10 bases at V and 10 bases at J, with 8 bases between. This CDR3 is built from 10 residues. This chain's CDR3 is CATKGSPLHF. For the CDR3, the DNA is TGTGCCACCAAGGGGTCACCCCTCCACTTT.

The rearrangement joins TRBV27 to TRBJ2-1; 7 bases are a match to TRBD2. Germline V gene data show CDR1 as MNHEY and CDR2 as SMNVEV (reference sequence). The CDR3 length is 15 residues. J was trimmed by 2 bases and V by 2 bases; bases with no gene match: 3. For the CDR3, the DNA is TGTGCCAGCAGTTTAGTTCGGGGGGCCTACAATGAGCAGTTCTTC. As protein: CASSLVRGAYNEQFF.

The chain joins TRBV5-4 to TRBJ1-2; D is unresolved. V was clipped by 4 bases and J by 1 base, with 8 bases between them. Germline V CDR1 and CDR2: SGHNT, YYREEE (reference sequence). The CDR3 totals 13 residues. This CDR3 is CASSTRDNYGYTF. The CDR3 DNA is TGTGCCAGCAGCACTCGGGATAACTATGGCTACACCTTC.

The chain is built from TRBV18 and TRBJ2-1; tentative D call: TRBD1 (5 bases). The V gene's germline CDR1 is KGHSH and CDR2 LQKENI. The V and J ends lost 6 bases and 8 bases respectively, with 11 bases between them. CDR3 length equals 12 residues. The chain's CDR3 is CASSPSRDEQFF. The CDR3 DNA reads as TGTGCCAGCTCCCCATCCAGGGATGAGCAGTTCTTC.

The chain carries TRBV5-1 and TRBJ1-6; D gene ambiguous. In germline, CDR1 is SGHRS, CDR2 YFSETQ. Trimming shortened V by 0 bases and J by 5 bases, and 12 bases separated the two germline ends. The CDR3 loop spans 16 amino acids. The CDR3 bases are TGCGCCAGCAGCTTGGGGGCAGCGGCAAATAATTCACCCCTCCACTTT. Translation: CASSLGAAANNSPLHF.

The chain couples TRBV5-5 to TRBJ1-3; D is undetermined. Per germline, CDR1 SGHKS and CDR2 YYEKEE (reference sequence). Trimming took off 4 bases at V and 0 bases at J, with 8 bases between the two ends. The CDR3 extends over 14 amino acids. CDR3 in amino acids: CASSIQFSGNTIYF. The CDR3 DNA is TGTGCCAGCAGCATACAGTTCTCTGGAAACACCATATATTTT.

This CDR3 reads CASTRKERYEQFF. The CDR3 DNA reads TGTGCCAGCACCCGAAAGGAGAGATATGAGCAGTTCTTC. The chain joins TRBV2 to TRBJ2-1; no clear D gene. The V end lost 7 bases, the J end lost 8 bases, and 15 bases lay between the germline ends. CDR1 is SNHLY, CDR2 FYNNEI, per germline. CDR3 length: 13 amino acids.

The CDR3 region is CASRGDRGLNYGYTF. CDR3 nucleotide sequence: TGTGCCAGTAGAGGGGACAGGGGGCTAAACTATGGCTACACCTTC. The chain is built from TRBV19 and TRBJ1-2, with 12 nucleotides matching TRBD1. Germline CDR1 is LNHDA and CDR2 is SQIVND (reference sequence). The J segment lost 2 bases and the V segment lost 6 bases, leaving 4 bases of the junction unmatched. The CDR3 runs to 15 residues.

The V and J genes are TRBV9 and TRBJ1-1; possible D gene TRBD1, 5 bases. Trimming shortened V by 4 bases and J by 0 bases, and 13 bases separated the two germline ends. The CDR3 extends over 15 amino acids. Germline values: CDR1 SGDLS, CDR2 YYNGEE. This chain's CDR3 is CASSYGHRLNTEAFF. The CDR3 DNA sequence: TGTGCCAGCAGCTATGGACATAGACTGAACACTGAAGCTTTCTTT.

V is TRBV6-6 and J is TRBJ1-2; 8 bases line up with TRBD1. The ends lost 6 bases at V and 6 bases at J; junction bases unmatched: 15. There are 16 residues in the CDR3. Germline V lookup: CDR1 MNHNY, CDR2 SVGAGI (reference sequence). In DNA, the CDR3 is TGTGCCAGCAGAAAAAGATTGGACAGGGCCGAACATGGCTACACCTTC. This codes for CASRKRLDRAEHGYTF.

The chain couples TRBV11-2 to TRBJ2-7; weak D call: TRBD2 (6 bases). The CDR3 has 12 amino acids. Trimming took off 8 bases at V and 0 bases at J, with 8 bases between the two ends. CDR1 is SGHAT and CDR2 is FQNNGV in the germline V gene. Here the CDR3 DNA reads TGTGCCAGCTGCGGGGACTCCTACGAGCAGTACTTC. Translation gives CASCGDSYEQYF.

This clone was counted once. The J gene is TRBJ2-1, the V gene TRBV4-1; 10 positions match TRBD1. Losses at the gene ends were 3 bases for V and 6 bases for J; bases not matched to a gene: 5. Per germline, CDR1 MGHRA and CDR2 YSYEKL. The CDR3 runs 15 residues. CDR3 region: CASSHPGTGVNEQFF. The CDR3 coding sequence is TGCGCCAGCAGCCACCCCGGGACAGGGGTCAATGAGCAGTTCTTC.

This chain uses TRBV3-1 (or the pseudogene TRBV3-2) with TRBJ1-2; unclear D gene. From germline, CDR1 is LGHDT and CDR2 YNNKEL (reference sequence). The length of the CDR3 is 14 residues. V was cut by 4 bases and J by 7 bases, with 16 bases left in between. CDR3 loop: CASSPWLQTGGYTF. The CDR3 region has the DNA TGTGCCAGCAGCCCCTGGCTCCAGACGGGTGGCTACACCTTC.

The chain links TRBV3-1 (or the pseudogene TRBV3-2) to TRBJ1-2; perhaps TRBD1 as D (5 bases). The CDR3 sequence is 13 residues long. Germline V CDR1 and CDR2: LGHDT, YNNKEL (reference sequence). V dropped 6 bases and J dropped 5 bases, with 13 bases sitting between them. Here the CDR3 reads CASRRQGWYGYTF. The CDR3 DNA sequence: TGTGCCAGCAGGAGGCAGGGCTGGTATGGCTACACCTTC.

The chain carries TRBV7-9 and TRBJ2-1, with TRBD1 matching over 7 bases. CDR1 is SEHNR and CDR2 is FQNEAQ in the germline V gene (reference sequence). The CDR3 runs 15 residues. V lost 5 bases to trimming and J lost 5 bases; unmatched junction nucleotides: 9. CDR3 nucleotide sequence: TGTGCCAGCAGCCTCAAGACAGGGTTCAACAATGAGCAGTTCTTC. Its protein is CASSLKTGFNNEQFF. Full variable domain (outside the CDR3, taken from reference TRBV7-9 and TRBJ2-1): DTGVSQNPRHKITKRGQNVTFRCDPISEHNRLYWYRQTLGQGPEFLTYFQNEAQLEKSRLLSDRFSAERPKGSFSTLEIQRTEQGDSAMYLCASSLKTGFNNEQFFGPGTRLTVL.

This clone was picked up one time. V and J are TRBV7-9 and TRBJ1-1, with D possibly being TRBD1 (5 bases). Germline V CDR1 and CDR2: SEHNR, FQNEAQ (reference sequence). The CDR3 contains 14 residues. V was shortened by 3 bases and J by 4 bases, with 12 bases between the two germline ends. CDR3 nucleotide sequence: TGTGCCAGCAGCTTCGCGCAGGGTGGCACTGAAGCTTTCTTT. Translation: CASSFAQGGTEAFF. Filled out from reference TRBV7-9 and TRBJ1-1, the complete variable domain reads DTGVSQNPRHKITKRGQNVTFRCDPISEHNRLYWYRQTLGQGPEFLTYFQNEAQLEKSRLLSDRFSAERPKGSFSTLEIQRTEQGDSAMYLCASSFAQGGTEAFFGQGTRLTVV.